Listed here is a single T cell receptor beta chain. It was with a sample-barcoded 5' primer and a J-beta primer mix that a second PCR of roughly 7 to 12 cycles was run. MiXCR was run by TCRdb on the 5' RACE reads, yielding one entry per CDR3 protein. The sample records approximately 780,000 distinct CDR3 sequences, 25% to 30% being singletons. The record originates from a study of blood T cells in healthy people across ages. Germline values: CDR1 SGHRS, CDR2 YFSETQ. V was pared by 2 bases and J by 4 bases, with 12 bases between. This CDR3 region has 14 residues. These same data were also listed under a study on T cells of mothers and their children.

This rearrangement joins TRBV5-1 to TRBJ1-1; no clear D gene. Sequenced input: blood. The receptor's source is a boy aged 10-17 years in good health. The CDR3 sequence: CASSFGSSGTEAFF. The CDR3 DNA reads TGCGCCAGCAGCTTCGGATCTAGCGGCACTGAAGCTTTCTTT.